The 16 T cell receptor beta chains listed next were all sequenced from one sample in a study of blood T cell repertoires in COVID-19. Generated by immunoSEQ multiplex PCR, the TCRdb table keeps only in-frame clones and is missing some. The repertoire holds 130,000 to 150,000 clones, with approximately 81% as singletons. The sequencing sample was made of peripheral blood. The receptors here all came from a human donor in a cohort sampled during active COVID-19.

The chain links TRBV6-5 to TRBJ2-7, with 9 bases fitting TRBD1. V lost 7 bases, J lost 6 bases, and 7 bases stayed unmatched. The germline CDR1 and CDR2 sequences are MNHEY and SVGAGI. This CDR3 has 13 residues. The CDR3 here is CASNPGQGSEQYF. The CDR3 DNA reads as TGTGCCAGCAATCCGGGACAGGGAAGCGAGCAGTACTTC.

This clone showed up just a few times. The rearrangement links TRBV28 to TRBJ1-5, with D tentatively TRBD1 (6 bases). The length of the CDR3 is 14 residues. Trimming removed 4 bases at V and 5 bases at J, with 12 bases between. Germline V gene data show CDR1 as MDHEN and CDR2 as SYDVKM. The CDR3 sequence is CASSSGTLHQPQHF. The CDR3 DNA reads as TGTGCCAGCAGTTCAGGGACACTCCATCAGCCCCAGCATTTT.

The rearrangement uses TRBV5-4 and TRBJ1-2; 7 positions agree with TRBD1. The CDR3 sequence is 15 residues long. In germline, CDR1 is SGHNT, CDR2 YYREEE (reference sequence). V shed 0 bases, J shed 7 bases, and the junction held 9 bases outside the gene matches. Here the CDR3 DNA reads TGTGCCAGCAGCTTGGGGGTCGGCAGGGGGATTGGCTACACCTTC. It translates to CASSLGVGRGIGYTF.

The CDR3 sequence: CASSRRQGWQYF. The CDR3 bases are TGTGCCAGCAGCCGACGACAGGGGTGGCAGTACTTC. The J gene is TRBJ2-7, the V gene TRBV5-6, with 8 bases that match TRBD1. After removal of 4 bases from V and 9 bases from J, the junction contained 6 bases not matched to a gene. CDR1 and CDR2 (germline): SGHDT, YYEEEE. CDR3 length: 12 residues. Variable domain in full (rest from reference TRBV5-6 and TRBJ2-7): DAGVTQSPTHLIKTRGQQVTLRCSPKSGHDTVSWYQQALGQGPQFIFQYYEEEERQRGNFPDRFSGHQFPNYSSELNVNALLLGDSALYLCASSRRQGWQYFGPGTRLTVT.

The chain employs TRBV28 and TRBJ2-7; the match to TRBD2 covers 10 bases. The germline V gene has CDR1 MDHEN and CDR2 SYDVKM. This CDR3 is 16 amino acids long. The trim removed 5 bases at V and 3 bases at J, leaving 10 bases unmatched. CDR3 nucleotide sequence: TGTGCCAGCAGTCTTTCCCCGGGACTAGCGAGCTACGAGCAGTACTTC. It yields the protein CASSLSPGLASYEQYF.

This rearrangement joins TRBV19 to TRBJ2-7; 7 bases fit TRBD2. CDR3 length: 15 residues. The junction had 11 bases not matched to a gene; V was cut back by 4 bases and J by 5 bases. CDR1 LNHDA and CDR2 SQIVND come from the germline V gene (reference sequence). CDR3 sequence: CASSTRQREAHEQYF. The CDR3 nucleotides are TGTGCCAGTAGTACAAGGCAACGGGAGGCCCACGAGCAGTACTTC.

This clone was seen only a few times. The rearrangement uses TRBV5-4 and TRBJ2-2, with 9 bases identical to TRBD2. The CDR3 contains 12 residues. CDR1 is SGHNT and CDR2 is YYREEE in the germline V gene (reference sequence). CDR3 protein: CGRGRGTGELFF. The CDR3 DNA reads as TGTGGACGCGGGAGGGGGACCGGGGAGCTGTTTTTT. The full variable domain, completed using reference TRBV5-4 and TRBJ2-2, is ETGVTQSPTHLIKTRGQQVTLRCSSQSGHNTVSWYQQALGQGPQFIFQYYREEENGRGNFPPRFSGLQFPNYSSELNVNALELDDSALYLCGRGRGTGELFFGEGSRLTVL.

CDR3 in amino acids: CASSPQVPGYTF. Here the CDR3 DNA reads TGTGCCAGCAGTCCACAGGTTCCGGGCTACACCTTC. The rearrangement links TRBV28 to TRBJ1-2, with D possibly being TRBD1 (5 bases). V lost 5 bases and J 8 bases, leaving 12 bases between the germline ends. Germline V lookup: CDR1 MDHEN, CDR2 SYDVKM. This CDR3 spans 12 amino acids.

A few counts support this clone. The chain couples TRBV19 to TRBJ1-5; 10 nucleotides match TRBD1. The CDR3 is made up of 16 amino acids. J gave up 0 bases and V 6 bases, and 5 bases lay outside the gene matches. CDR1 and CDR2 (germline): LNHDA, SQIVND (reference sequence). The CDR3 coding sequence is TGTGCCAGTAGACAGACAGGGGGCTATAGCAATCAGCCCCAGCATTTT. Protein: CASRQTGGYSNQPQHF.

The CDR3 region has the DNA TGTGCCAGCAGTTACGGAGGCTCTGGGGCCAACGTCCTGACTTTC. It is translated as CASSYGGSGANVLTF. The gene calls are TRBV6-5 and TRBJ2-6, with D possibly matching TRBD2 (5 bases). Germline loops: CDR1 MNHEY, CDR2 SVGAGI. V dropped 2 bases and J dropped 0 bases, with 5 bases sitting between them. The CDR3 consists of 15 residues.

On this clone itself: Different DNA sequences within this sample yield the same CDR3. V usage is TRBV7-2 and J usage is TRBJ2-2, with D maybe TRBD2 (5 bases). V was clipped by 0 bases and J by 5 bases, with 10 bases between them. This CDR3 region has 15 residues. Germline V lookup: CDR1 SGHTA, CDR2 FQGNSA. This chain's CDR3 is CASSLAGVGTGELFF. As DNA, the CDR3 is TGTGCCAGCAGCTTAGCGGGAGTAGGGACCGGGGAGCTGTTTTTT. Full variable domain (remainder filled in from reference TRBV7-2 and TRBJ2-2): GAGVSQSPSNKVTEKGKDVELRCDPISGHTALYWYRQSLGQGLEFLIYFQGNSAPDKSGLPSDRFSAERTGGSVSTLTIQRTQQEDSAVYLCASSLAGVGTGELFFGEGSRLTVL.

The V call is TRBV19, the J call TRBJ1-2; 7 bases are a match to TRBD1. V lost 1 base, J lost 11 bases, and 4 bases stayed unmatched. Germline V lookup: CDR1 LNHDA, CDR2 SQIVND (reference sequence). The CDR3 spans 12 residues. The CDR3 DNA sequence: TGTGCCAGTAGTATAGGGGGACAGAAGTACACCTTC. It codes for CASSIGGQKYTF.

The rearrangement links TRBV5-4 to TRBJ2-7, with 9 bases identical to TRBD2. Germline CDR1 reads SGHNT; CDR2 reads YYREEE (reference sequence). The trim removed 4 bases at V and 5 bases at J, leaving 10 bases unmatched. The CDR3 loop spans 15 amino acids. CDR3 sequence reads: CASSLRGRALDEQYF. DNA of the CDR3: TGTGCCAGCAGCCTTCGCGGGAGGGCCCTCGACGAGCAGTACTTC.

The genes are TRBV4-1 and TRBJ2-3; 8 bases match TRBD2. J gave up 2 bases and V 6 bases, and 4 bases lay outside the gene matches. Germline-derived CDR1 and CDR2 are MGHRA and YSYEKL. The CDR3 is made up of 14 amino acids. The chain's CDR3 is CASRGGRPTDTQYF. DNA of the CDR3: TGCGCCAGCAGGGGCGGGAGGCCCACAGATACGCAGTATTTT.

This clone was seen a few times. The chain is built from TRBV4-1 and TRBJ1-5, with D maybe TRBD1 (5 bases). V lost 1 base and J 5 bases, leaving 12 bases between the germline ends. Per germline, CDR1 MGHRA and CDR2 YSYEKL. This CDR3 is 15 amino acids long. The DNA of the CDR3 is TGCGCCAGCAGCCAAGCGCAGGGTGCTGATCAGCCCCAGCATTTT. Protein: CASSQAQGADQPQHF.

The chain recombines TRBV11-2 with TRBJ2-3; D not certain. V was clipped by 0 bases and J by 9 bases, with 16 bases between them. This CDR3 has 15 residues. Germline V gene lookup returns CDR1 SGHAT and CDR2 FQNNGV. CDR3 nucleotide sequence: TGTGCCAGCAGCTTAGACTCCCGACCAGCGACGACGCAGTATTTT. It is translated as CASSLDSRPATTQYF.